The subject of this entry is one T cell receptor beta chain. Its recognized antigen is unknown. The input lacks base qualities; no much larger clone sits a single base away. Every patient had early-stage hepatocellular carcinoma and received no therapy prior to surgical resection. No macroscopic evidence of necrosis or hemorrhage was present in the sampled areas. Multiple regions from a couple of patients were subjected to TCR sequencing (ImmunoSeq). Frozen resection tissue samples were collected at a distance of at least 1 cm from each other. Samples labelled N were derived from nontumoral liver tissue adjacent to the tumor. The DNeasy blood and tissue kit was used to extract genomic DNA from bulk tissue. The data derive from a study of intratumoral heterogeneity in liver cancer. At the level of the whole study: In the full cohort of 14 patients, the median age was about 60 years and the majority of patients were male. To investigate intratumor heterogeneity, the study integrated RNA-seq, DNA sequencing, TCR-seq and SNP array data drawn from multiple regions of hepatocellular carcinoma specimens. The full cohort included some 74 multiregional samples from 14 HCC patients, consisting of roughly 50 tumoral regions and 20 or so adjacent nontumoral regions.

Using the immunoSEQ assay, the TCR beta chain CDR3 regions were sequenced from genomic DNA. Rearranged VDJ segments were amplified with primers that anneal to V and J segments. Per the authors' processing: The ImmunoSeq Analyzer software was used to compute clonality and richness metrics. Fisher's exact test, supplemented by a beta-binomial method for added stringency, was applied to identify differentially abundant clones between regions. TCRdb took over this immuneACCESS table, retaining in-frame rearrangements with V and J assigned. Such tables are incomplete; in checked studies, under half of the missing clones stem from an unresolved V gene, and the remainder is unexplained. From that table come the V and J calls and clone size; the DNA was used to work out D and trimming. This sample gives over 20,000 clones in total; 73% of them show up just once. 15% to 20% of the sample lies in the top ten.

CDR1 LNHDA and CDR2 SQIVND are derived from the germline V gene (reference sequence). The CDR3 holds 12 amino acids from the cysteine to the phenylalanine. The sequence is cut down to CDR3 DNA, 36 bases in frame from base 1. V trim: 11 bases; J trim: 0 bases; unmatched bases: 3. Study-wide findings and limitations: The authors acknowledged a relatively low patient number and under-sampled tumor-infiltrating lymphocyte representation as limitations.

The chain uses TRBV19 and TRBJ1-1; the junction holds 7 bases that match TRBD1. The clonotype originates from a woman in her seventies with hepatocellular carcinoma. The source material was tumor-adjacent normal tissue, sampled before any cancer treatment. In nucleotide form, the sequence is TGTGCCGCGGGACAGATGAACACTGAAGCTTTCTTT. Its product reads: CAAGQMNTEAFF.